These 18 T cell receptor beta chains were all obtained from the same sample, sequenced in a study of blood T cells in healthy people across ages. The authors ran a second PCR of 7 to 11 cycles using a sample-barcoded 5' primer and a J-beta primer mix. A single record per CDR3 protein comes from TCRdb applying MiXCR to the 5' RACE reads. The sample carries about 1.8 million distinct CDR3 sequences, around half recorded once. The material sequenced was blood. The receptors shown here come from a woman in her thirties or forties in good health.

This sequence joins TRBV29-1 and TRBJ2-3; D tentatively reads TRBD1 or TRBD2 (6 bases each). The CDR3 runs to 15 residues. The germline V gene has CDR1 SQVTM and CDR2 ANQGSEA. V lost 5 bases, J lost 1 base, and 16 bases lay in between. The CDR3 DNA reads as TGCAGCGTTCGCGGGACATGGGACGGCACAGATACGCAGTATTTT. Residues: CSVRGTWDGTDTQYF.

DNA of the CDR3: TGTGCCAGCGGTTTCCCTGAAGCTTTCTTT. Protein sequence: CASGFPEAFF. The J gene is TRBJ1-1, the V gene TRBV7-9; no definite D call. The CDR3 is 10 amino acids. Trimming left V 8 bases short and J 6 bases short, with 7 bases between. CDR1 is SEHNR and CDR2 is FQNEAQ in the germline V gene (reference sequence).

The chain has TRBV5-1 and TRBJ2-3, with D perhaps matching TRBD1 (6 bases). With 0 bases removed from V and 4 bases from J, the gap between germline ends came to 15 bases. The CDR3 is 16 residues long. Germline V gives CDR1 SGHRS, CDR2 YFSETQ. CDR3 residues: CASSLGGRESADTQYF. CDR3 nucleotide sequence: TGCGCCAGCAGCTTGGGGGGGCGCGAATCGGCAGATACGCAGTATTTT.

V is TRBV10-3 and J is TRBJ1-6, with D possibly TRBD1 on 5 matching bases. This CDR3 region has 15 residues. V lost 6 bases and J lost 4, with 13 bases in between. Per germline, CDR1 ENHRY and CDR2 SYGVKD. The CDR3 is CAIRGDVLYNSPLHF. Here the CDR3 DNA reads TGTGCCATCAGGGGGGACGTCCTGTATAATTCACCCCTCCACTTT.

V is TRBV7-9 and J is TRBJ1-4; weak D call: TRBD1 (5 bases). The germline gives CDR1 SEHNR, CDR2 FQNEAQ (reference sequence). The CDR3 has 15 amino acids. V was trimmed by 2 bases and J by 8 bases, leaving 15 bases between them. CDR3 sequence (DNA): TGTGCCAGCAGCTTACCGGACATCGGGCGGGAAAAACTGTTTTTT. It yields the protein CASSLPDIGREKLFF.

This chain connects TRBV6-6 to TRBJ2-3; 10 bases map to TRBD2. Germline V CDR1 and CDR2: MNHNY, SVGAGI (reference sequence). The CDR3 sequence is 15 residues long. Trimming removed 7 bases from V and 0 bases from J; junction bases left unmatched: 4. The CDR3 nucleotides read TGTGCCAGCATTAGCGGGGGGCCTAGCACAGATACGCAGTATTTT. It encodes CASISGGPSTDTQYF.

There are many counts of this clonotype. The chain employs TRBV7-2 and TRBJ2-3, with 9 bases that match TRBD1. Germline V gene data show CDR1 as SGHTA and CDR2 as FQGNSA. V shed 8 bases, J shed 3 bases, and the junction held 9 bases outside the gene matches. The CDR3 runs to 15 residues. CDR3 loop: CASGPQGASTDTQYF. CDR3 bases: TGTGCCAGCGGCCCACAGGGGGCGTCGACAGATACGCAGTATTTT.

The chain couples TRBV4-3 to TRBJ1-2; tentative D call: TRBD1 (5 bases). With 2 bases removed from V and 6 bases from J, the gap between germline ends came to 10 bases. Germline V gene data show CDR1 as LGHNA and CDR2 as YSLEER. This CDR3 contains 13 residues. CDR3 sequence reads: CASSQQGSHGYTF. The CDR3 bases are TGCGCCAGCAGCCAACAGGGAAGCCATGGCTACACCTTC.

In its sample, this clonotype was seen a few times. V gene TRBV7-9 combines with J gene TRBJ1-2, with D unclear. The CDR3 loop spans 14 amino acids. V was cut by 1 base and J by 2 bases, with 8 bases left in between. The germline gives CDR1 SEHNR, CDR2 FQNEAQ (reference sequence). The CDR3 nucleotides are TGTGCCAGCAGCTTAGTTGGGTACAACTATGGCTACACCTTC. Translation: CASSLVGYNYGYTF.

V gene TRBV10-3 combines with J gene TRBJ2-5; unclear D gene. Germline V CDR1 and CDR2: ENHRY, SYGVKD. The germline V and J ends were trimmed by 4 bases and 1 base, with 7 bases remaining between them. The CDR3 runs to 13 residues. CDR3 protein: CAISVDGQETQYF. In nucleotides, the CDR3 is TGTGCCATCAGTGTTGACGGCCAAGAGACCCAGTACTTC.

The table lists this clonotype with a count of one. The chain recombines TRBV6-6 with TRBJ2-3, with 12 bases lining up with TRBD2. The CDR3 is 17 residues long. J was trimmed by 8 bases and V by 6 bases; bases with no gene match: 15. Per the germline V gene, CDR1 is MNHNY and CDR2 is SVGAGI (reference sequence). This chain's CDR3 is CASRYPVRLAGDGTQYF. The CDR3 DNA sequence: TGTGCCAGCAGGTATCCCGTCCGACTAGCGGGGGACGGTACGCAGTATTTT.

The chain combines TRBV12-3 or TRBV12-4 with TRBJ2-3; tentative D call: TRBD2 (5 bases). The CDR3 spans 12 residues. Trimming took off 6 bases at V and 11 bases at J, with 15 bases between the two ends. The CDR3: CASRPGAEGQYF. Written as DNA, the CDR3 is TGTGCCAGCAGGCCGGGCGCTGAGGGGCAGTATTTT.

V is TRBV6-6 and J is TRBJ2-3; 14 bases match TRBD2. V trimming: 5 bases; J trimming: 1 base; junction bases outside the gene matches: 5. The CDR3 is 17 amino acids. Germline values: CDR1 MNHNY, CDR2 SVGAGI (reference sequence). The CDR3 nucleotides are TGTGCCAGCAGTCCGAAGACTAGCGGGGGGGGCACAGATACGCAGTATTTT. This sequence encodes CASSPKTSGGGTDTQYF.

The chain links TRBV7-8 to TRBJ2-3, with TRBD1 matching 11 bases. This CDR3 comprises 15 residues. Germline loops: CDR1 SGHVS, CDR2 FQNEAQ. Trimming cost V 10 bases and J 3 bases; bases outside gene matches: 9. CDR3 sequence reads: CATRGTGGSTDTQYF. As DNA, the CDR3 is TGTGCCACAAGGGGGACAGGGGGTTCGACAGATACGCAGTATTTT.

V is TRBV11-2 and J is TRBJ2-7; D unresolved. Trimming stripped 3 bases from V and 0 bases from J, with 12 bases between. CDR1 and CDR2 from the germline V gene are SGHAT and FQNNGV. The CDR3 is made up of 15 amino acids. For the CDR3, the DNA is TGTGCCAGCAGCTTCCTGACGGAGAGCTCCTACGAGCAGTACTTC. This translates into CASSFLTESSYEQYF.

The rearrangement links TRBV5-1 to TRBJ2-1, with a weak D call TRBD1 (6 bases). The V gene's germline CDR1 is SGHRS and CDR2 YFSETQ. This CDR3 has 16 amino acids. Trimming took 0 bases from V and 8 from J, leaving 18 bases between them. The CDR3 DNA sequence: TGCGCCAGCAGCTTGGTCGGCCAGGGGATATACGATGAGCAGTTCTTC. Its protein product is CASSLVGQGIYDEQFF.

A remark on this clonotype: One end of the junction varies from germline; a read error may be responsible. The CDR3 nucleotides read TGTACCAGCAGTTTGCGGGGGGGCAGGAATGAGCAGTTCTTC. Its protein is CTSSLRGGRNEQFF. The chain has TRBV27 and TRBJ2-1; 9 nucleotides match TRBD2. Germline assignment: CDR1 MNHEY and CDR2 SMNVEV (reference sequence). The CDR3 loop spans 14 amino acids.

The chain has TRBV10-3 and TRBJ2-3; 10 bases are shared with TRBD1. The CDR3 totals 17 residues. Trimming cost V 6 bases and J 7 bases; bases outside gene matches: 16. Germline lookup yields CDR1 ENHRY and CDR2 SYGVKD. This CDR3 is CAIRANKGQGSTNTQYF. Written as DNA, the CDR3 is TGTGCCATCAGGGCGAACAAGGGACAGGGGTCCACGAATACGCAGTATTTT.